Each of the 15 T cell receptor beta chains below was sequenced from the same sample in a study of radiotherapy plus CTLA-4 blockade in lung cancer. TCRdb keeps only in-frame clones here, not all; method: immunoSEQ multiplex PCR. This table has about 45,000 clones, roughly 59% appearing once. The sequenced sample was peripheral blood, obtained from a patient treated with radiotherapy plus ipilimumab. Every receptor here comes from a human donor with non-small cell lung cancer who had a partial response to radiotherapy plus ipilimumab.

CDR3 region: CASSSAGLPSTDTQYF. DNA for the CDR3: TGTGCCAGCAGCTCCGCGGGACTACCTAGCACAGATACGCAGTATTTT. The genes are TRBV7-9 and TRBJ2-3, with 7 bases aligning to TRBD2. The CDR3 runs to 16 residues. With 4 bases clipped from V and 0 bases from J, the junction kept 7 bases outside the gene matches. Germline loops: CDR1 SEHNR, CDR2 FQNEAQ (reference sequence).

The chain combines TRBV6-5 with TRBJ2-1; a weak D match, TRBD1 (6 bases). V lost 6 bases to trimming and J lost 9 bases, with 9 bases between them. This CDR3 has 11 amino acids. The germline gives CDR1 MNHEY, CDR2 SVGAGI. This chain's CDR3 is CASSLGGEQFF. As DNA, the CDR3 is TGTGCCAGCAGCCTAGGGGGTGAGCAGTTCTTC.

This clone has just a few counts. The rearrangement uses TRBV9 and TRBJ2-7; 8 bases align to TRBD2. Trimming removed 4 bases from V and 7 bases from J; junction bases left unmatched: 10. The CDR3 loop spans 14 amino acids. Per germline, CDR1 SGDLS and CDR2 YYNGEE. CDR3 in amino acids: CASSQRAGDQEQYF. In DNA form, the CDR3 reads TGTGCCAGCAGCCAAAGAGCGGGGGATCAGGAGCAGTACTTC. Full variable domain (remainder filled in from reference TRBV9 and TRBJ2-7): DSGVTQTPKHLITATGQRVTLRCSPRSGDLSVYWYQQSLDQGLQFLIQYYNGEERAKGNILERFSAQQFPDLHSELNLSSLELGDSALYFCASSQRAGDQEQYFGPGTRLTVT.

Only one count was recorded for this clone. V and J are TRBV4-1 and TRBJ1-1, with TRBD1 matching over 10 bases. Germline V gene data show CDR1 as MGHRA and CDR2 as YSYEKL. The CDR3 length is 18 residues. J gave up 1 base and V 0 bases, and 8 bases lay outside the gene matches. The CDR3 spells CASSQDLTGGPSNTEAFF. The DNA for the CDR3 is TGCGCCAGCAGCCAAGATTTGACAGGGGGCCCCTCGAACACTGAAGCTTTCTTT.

The V call is TRBV7-9, the J call TRBJ1-1; a weak D match, TRBD1 (6 bases). The CDR3 covers 15 residues. Trimming took off 4 bases at V and 4 bases at J, with 16 bases between the two ends. Germline assignment: CDR1 SEHNR and CDR2 FQNEAQ (reference sequence). The CDR3 sequence: CASSSNRDVGTEAFF. CDR3 coding DNA: TGTGCCAGCAGCTCAAACAGGGACGTCGGCACTGAAGCTTTCTTT.

This clone was counted between two and nine times. The chain combines TRBV5-8 with TRBJ1-6; 10 bases are shared with TRBD1. The CDR3 spans 13 residues. V was clipped by 5 bases and J by 9 bases; unmatched bases: 2. Germline V lookup: CDR1 SGHTS, CDR2 YDEGEE. The CDR3: CASSRDRGSPLHF. DNA for the CDR3: TGTGCCAGCAGTCGGGACAGGGGTTCACCCCTCCACTTT.

The genes are TRBV19 and TRBJ1-6, with 7 bases aligning to TRBD1. With 4 bases clipped from V and 7 bases from J, the junction kept 7 bases outside the gene matches. Looked up from germline, CDR1 is LNHDA and CDR2 is SQIVND (reference sequence). The CDR3 sequence is 15 residues long. The CDR3 bases are TGTGCCAGTAGTACCGACAGGGCTGAGAATTCACCCCTCCACTTT. Its protein is CASSTDRAENSPLHF.

J is TRBJ2-1 and V is TRBV2; 10 bases fit TRBD2. CDR3 length equals 15 residues. V was clipped by 5 bases and J by 3 bases; unmatched bases: 4. Germline assignment: CDR1 SNHLY and CDR2 FYNNEI. In nucleotides, the CDR3 is TGTGCCAGCAGTCCTCAGCGGGGGGGCTACAATGAGCAGTTCTTC. As protein: CASSPQRGGYNEQFF.

The chain employs TRBV7-9 and TRBJ1-1; D is possibly TRBD1 (5 bases). Looked up from germline, CDR1 is SEHNR and CDR2 is FQNEAQ (reference sequence). This CDR3 region has 14 residues. V was clipped by 5 bases and J by 3 bases, with 13 bases between them. Here the CDR3 reads CASSQWTTDTEAFF. CDR3 coding DNA: TGTGCCAGCAGCCAGTGGACAACTGACACTGAAGCTTTCTTT. Full variable domain (missing parts from reference TRBV7-9 and TRBJ1-1): DTGVSQNPRHKITKRGQNVTFRCDPISEHNRLYWYRQTLGQGPEFLTYFQNEAQLEKSRLLSDRFSAERPKGSFSTLEIQRTEQGDSAMYLCASSQWTTDTEAFFGQGTRLTVV.

This clone turned up a few times. V gene TRBV7-8 combines with J gene TRBJ1-5; 12 bases are a match to TRBD1. CDR1 and CDR2 from the germline V gene are SGHVS and FQNEAQ. Trimming cost V 1 base and J 9 bases; bases outside gene matches: 4. The CDR3 sequence is 15 residues long. The CDR3 DNA sequence: TGTGCCAGCAGCTTAGTAGGGACAGGGGGCGGGCCCCAGCATTTT. This translates into CASSLVGTGGGPQHF.

This sequence joins TRBV18 and TRBJ2-7; D is perhaps TRBD2 (5 bases). The length of the CDR3 is 13 residues. Trimming took off 3 bases at V and 3 bases at J, with 9 bases between the two ends. Germline CDR1 KGHSH, CDR2 LQKENI. CDR3 DNA sequence: TGTGCCAGCTCACCGGCACGGGACTACGAGCAGTACTTC. This sequence encodes CASSPARDYEQYF. The full variable domain, in which reference TRBV18 and TRBJ2-7 provide the parts outside the CDR3, is NAGVMQNPRHLVRRRGQEARLRCSPMKGHSHVYWYRQLPEEGLKFMVYLQKENIIDESGMPKERFSAEFPKEGPSILRIQQVVRGDSAAYFCASSPARDYEQYFGPGTRLTVT.

The V call is TRBV5-1, the J call TRBJ2-2; 8 bases agree with TRBD2. V lost 1 base and J lost 3; bases outside the gene matches: 5. Looked up from germline, CDR1 is SGHRS and CDR2 is YFSETQ. CDR3 length: 16 amino acids. CDR3 in amino acids: CASSLKTSEDTGELFF. DNA for the CDR3: TGCGCCAGCAGCTTGAAGACTAGCGAGGACACCGGGGAGCTGTTTTTT.

This chain connects TRBV6-6 to TRBJ1-1; a weak D match, TRBD1 (6 bases). This CDR3 spans 12 amino acids. V was trimmed by 6 bases and J by 3 bases, leaving 8 bases between them. CDR1 is MNHNY, CDR2 SVGAGI, per germline (reference sequence). CDR3 coding DNA: TGTGCCAGCAGAAAGGGGGACACTGAAGCTTTCTTT. It encodes CASRKGDTEAFF.

The genes are TRBV15 and TRBJ2-3; D is perhaps TRBD2 (6 bases). Trimming pared 0 bases from V and 6 bases from J, leaving 13 bases between. The germline gives CDR1 LNHNV, CDR2 YYDKDF (reference sequence). This CDR3 has 15 residues. In DNA form, the CDR3 reads TGTGCCACCAGCAGAGATCGGGGGTCGGGGGATACGCAGTATTTT. Amino acid sequence: CATSRDRGSGDTQYF.

The chain joins TRBV7-6 to TRBJ2-2, with TRBD2 as a possible D gene (5 bases). The germline gives CDR1 SGHVS, CDR2 FNYEAQ. The V end lost 1 base, the J end lost 8 bases, and 17 bases lay between the germline ends. This CDR3 contains 16 residues. In nucleotides, the CDR3 is TGTGCCAGCAGCTTAGTATTTGTGGGAGAGGAGGGGGAGCTGTTTTTT. As protein: CASSLVFVGEEGELFF.